This TCR beta chain was recorded in a study of shared clonotypes between healthy human individuals. At the level of the study: Donors had three CD4 naive, three CD4 memory, two CD8 naive and one CD8 memory plate apiece.

As to this clone: No antigen is known for it.

Using immunoSEQ multiplex PCR, the repertoire was profiled, and TCRdb retains in-frame clones only, with some absent. The sample holds about 1.1 million clones, roughly 77% seen once. Germline V gene lookup returns CDR1 MRHNA and CDR2 SNTAGT. V lost 0 bases, J lost 3 bases, and 12 bases lay in between. The CDR3 has 16 residues. Study-level results: Relative to their counterparts shared across all four donors, non-shared clonotypes exhibited diminished generation probabilities.

The chain couples TRBV6-4 to TRBJ2-1; tentatively, D is TRBD2 (6 bases). Sequenced input: memory CD4+ T cells from PBMCs. Subset meaning: CD45RA-negative fraction. The receptor was isolated from a man aged 18-30 years in good health. Some clones in this sample may be carry-over from other donors' samples. DNA for the CDR3: TGTGCCAGCAGTGACTCGGATAGCGGAGACTACAATGAGCAGTTCTTC. Translated: CASSDSDSGDYNEQFF.